These 23 T cell receptor beta chains were sequenced from one sample in a study of T cells in Graves' hyperthyroidism and ophthalmopathy. The CDR3 regions of TCR beta were amplified from RNA transcripts. A first-round RT-PCR of the TCR CDR3 used the HTBI primer set. TCRdb ran MiXCR on the multiplex PCR reads and lists one entry per CDR3 protein. The data hold about 500,000 distinct CDR3 sequences, with about 16% observed a single time. The sequencing input was blood. These receptors originate from a woman aged 25 to 45 with Graves' ophthalmopathy.

V and J are TRBV5-8 and TRBJ2-3, with no clear D. CDR3 size: 16 residues. In germline, CDR1 is SGHTS, CDR2 YDEGEE. V was pared by 4 bases and J by 0 bases, with 15 bases between. CDR3 protein: CASSPNKKQSTDTQYF. Here the CDR3 DNA reads TGTGCCAGCAGCCCAAACAAAAAACAGAGCACAGATACGCAGTATTTT.

This clonotype has at least ten counts. The rearrangement links TRBV7-9 to TRBJ2-7; D gene ambiguous. Germline V gene sequence: CDR1 SEHNR, CDR2 FQNEAQ (reference sequence). The CDR3 runs to 14 residues. Trimming shortened V by 2 bases and J by 2 bases, and 10 bases separated the two germline ends. The CDR3 nucleotides are TGTGCCAGCAGCTTAACCGGCATACCCTACGAGCAGTACTTC. Protein: CASSLTGIPYEQYF.

This clonotype occurred a few times. The CDR3 spells CASSLTSAGGASNSPLHF. CDR3 DNA: TGTGCCAGCAGCTTAACCTCTGCGGGGGGCGCCAGCAATTCACCCCTCCACTTT. The chain joins TRBV7-3 to TRBJ1-6, with D perhaps matching TRBD1 (6 bases). CDR1 SGHTA and CDR2 FQGTGA come from the germline V gene. The CDR3 runs 18 residues. The V gene lost 0 bases and the J gene lost 7 bases, with 19 bases spanning the gap.

This clonotype showed up many times. The V call is TRBV2, the J call TRBJ1-2; a weak D match, TRBD1 (5 bases). V lost 0 bases and J 4 bases, leaving 9 bases between the germline ends. CDR1 and CDR2 (germline): SNHLY, FYNNEI. The CDR3 is 14 amino acids. The CDR3 sequence: CASSEAGTTYGYTF. For the CDR3, the DNA is TGTGCCAGCAGTGAAGCCGGGACTACCTATGGCTACACCTTC. Looking up the rest from reference TRBV2 and TRBJ1-2 gives the full variable domain: EPEVTQTPSHQVTQMGQEVILRCVPISNHLYFYWYRQILGQKVEFLVSFYNNEISEKSEIFDDQFSVERPDGSNFTLKIRSTKLEDSAMYFCASSEAGTTYGYTFGSGTRLTVV.

This clonotype was seen a handful of times. The chain employs TRBV29-1 and TRBJ2-2; 9 bases are shared with TRBD2. After removal of 2 bases from V and 7 bases from J, the junction contained 5 bases not matched to a gene. This CDR3 has 14 amino acids. Germline lookup yields CDR1 SQVTM and CDR2 ANQGSEA. The CDR3 bases are TGCAGCGTTGAACCTAGCGGGAAGGTCGGGGAGCTGTTTTTT. The encoded protein is CSVEPSGKVGELFF.

This clonotype was counted at least ten times. The chain links TRBV4-3 to TRBJ2-1; 9 bases are shared with TRBD2. Trimming removed 3 bases from V and 8 bases from J; junction bases left unmatched: 2. From germline, CDR1 is LGHNA and CDR2 YSLEER. The CDR3 consists of 13 residues. CDR3 protein: CASSQTSGDEQFF. In DNA, the CDR3 is TGCGCCAGCAGCCAGACTAGCGGCGATGAGCAGTTCTTC.

Written as DNA, the CDR3 is TGCAGTACAGAAGGGCAGACTCGGACCGGGGAGCTGTTTTTT. Amino acids: CSTEGQTRTGELFF. The chain uses TRBV20-1 and TRBJ2-2; D gene ambiguous. From germline, CDR1 is DFQATT and CDR2 SNEGSKA (reference sequence). V gave up 8 bases and J gave up 5 bases, with 18 bases separating them. The CDR3 totals 14 residues.

CDR3 in amino acids: CASSLTSGGGIGTDTQYF. The CDR3 bases are TGTGCCAGCAGCCTAACTAGCGGGGGGGGGATTGGCACAGATACGCAGTATTTT. This sequence joins TRBV7-2 and TRBJ2-3; 13 bases line up with TRBD2. Germline trimming cut 5 bases from V and 1 base from J; bases unmatched to any gene: 9. CDR1 and CDR2 (germline): SGHTA, FQGNSA. The CDR3 covers 18 residues.

This clonotype was observed at least ten times. This chain joins TRBV7-9 and TRBJ2-3; 9 bases align to TRBD2. Germline CDR1 SEHNR, CDR2 FQNEAQ (reference sequence). The CDR3 is 15 residues long. V was clipped by 1 base and J by 3 bases; unmatched bases: 2. CDR3 nucleotides: TGTGCCAGCAGCTTAGGACTAGCGGAGACAGATACGCAGTATTTT. As protein: CASSLGLAETDTQYF.

This clonotype was detected ten times or more. The gene calls are TRBV7-2 and TRBJ2-1; D perhaps matches TRBD2 (6 bases). Germline lookup yields CDR1 SGHTA and CDR2 FQGNSA. This CDR3 region has 18 residues. V shed 2 bases and J shed 0 bases, with 17 bases lying between them. Here the CDR3 reads CASSLSSIAASSYNEQFF. CDR3 nucleotides: TGTGCCAGCAGCTTATCCTCGATAGCGGCAAGCTCCTACAATGAGCAGTTCTTC.

This clonotype was seen a handful of times. The chain combines TRBV9 with TRBJ1-2; TRBD1 agrees at 10 bases. With V trimmed by 4 bases and J by 8 bases, 11 bases remained unmatched. The CDR3 is made up of 15 amino acids. From germline, CDR1 is SGDLS and CDR2 YYNGEE. DNA for the CDR3: TGTGCCAGCAGCACGGCCCCCGGGACAGGGGACGGCTACACCTTC. It translates to CASSTAPGTGDGYTF. Variable domain in full (rest from reference TRBV9 and TRBJ1-2): DSGVTQTPKHLITATGQRVTLRCSPRSGDLSVYWYQQSLDQGLQFLIQYYNGEERAKGNILERFSAQQFPDLHSELNLSSLELGDSALYFCASSTAPGTGDGYTFGSGTRLTVV.

The V and J genes are TRBV6-1 and TRBJ2-7; 13 bases are a match to TRBD2. V was clipped by 6 bases and J by 5 bases; unmatched bases: 16. The CDR3 contains 18 residues. The germline gives CDR1 MNHNS, CDR2 SASEGT. The CDR3 protein is CASSPKPPGLAGKNEQYF. For the CDR3, the DNA is TGTGCCAGCAGCCCCAAACCCCCGGGACTAGCGGGAAAAAACGAGCAGTACTTC.

As to this clonotype: A much larger clone lies one base from this, so it may be a read error. V usage is TRBV25-1 and J usage is TRBJ2-7, with D unclear. The V end was cut by 6 bases, the J end by 4 bases, with 10 bases between. The CDR3 covers 12 residues. Germline CDR1 reads MGHDK; CDR2 reads SYGVNS. CDR3 nucleotides: TGTGCCAGCAGAGGGCCCCAATACGAGCAGTACTTC. This codes for CASRGPQYEQYF.

At least ten counts were recorded for this clonotype. The chain carries TRBV28 and TRBJ2-7; possible D gene TRBD2, 6 bases. Trimming left V 3 bases short and J 2 bases short, with 11 bases between. Per germline, CDR1 MDHEN and CDR2 SYDVKM. This CDR3 contains 14 residues. The CDR3 region is CASSFRGATYEQYF. The CDR3 coding sequence is TGTGCCAGCAGTTTTCGCGGGGCTACCTACGAGCAGTACTTC.

The V and J genes are TRBV13 and TRBJ2-4; D remains ambiguous. CDR3 length equals 14 residues. Germline-derived CDR1 and CDR2 are PRHDT and FYEKMQ (reference sequence). The V end was cut by 6 bases, the J end by 7 bases, with 16 bases between. The CDR3 DNA sequence: TGTGCCAGCAGACCCCGGAGTTCGGAGAACATTCAGTACTTC. Its translation is CASRPRSSENIQYF.

This clonotype showed up many times. This chain links TRBV20-1 with TRBJ2-2, with 9 bases lining up with TRBD2. Looked up from germline, CDR1 is DFQATT and CDR2 is SNEGSKA (reference sequence). The CDR3 runs to 14 residues. Germline trimming cut 6 bases from V and 5 bases from J; bases unmatched to any gene: 7. The CDR3 bases are TGCAGTGCCACCGGGCTAGCGGGAACCGGGGAGCTGTTTTTT. The encoded protein is CSATGLAGTGELFF.

The V call is TRBV3-1, the J call TRBJ2-7; 11 bases line up with TRBD2. The CDR3 runs 16 residues. The germline CDR1 and CDR2 sequences are LGHDT and YNNKEL (reference sequence). V shed 1 base, J shed 4 bases, and the junction held 6 bases outside the gene matches. This CDR3 reads CASSQGIAGGPYEQYF. CDR3 in DNA: TGTGCCAGCAGCCAAGGGATAGCGGGAGGGCCTTACGAGCAGTACTTC.

This clonotype was detected a few times. CDR3 nucleotides: TGTGCCAGCAGCTCTGACAGGGAATTAGACTATGGCTACACCTTC. Translating gives CASSSDRELDYGYTF. The chain uses TRBV13 and TRBJ1-2; 7 nucleotides match TRBD1. V lost 4 bases and J lost 3; bases outside the gene matches: 8. The CDR3 covers 15 residues. CDR1 is PRHDT and CDR2 is FYEKMQ in the germline V gene (reference sequence).

The genes are TRBV24-1 and TRBJ1-2; 9 bases match TRBD1. The CDR3 sequence is 15 residues long. The germline V gene encodes CDR1 KGHDR and CDR2 SFDVKD. Unmatched junction bases numbered 9, after V lost 8 bases and J lost 3 bases. The CDR3: CATKDLGQGHYGYTF. The CDR3, as DNA: TGTGCCACCAAAGATCTGGGACAGGGTCACTATGGCTACACCTTC.

CDR3 bases: TGCGCCAGCAGCCAAGATCAGGGAGGGATCTATGGCTACACCTTC. Amino acid sequence: CASSQDQGGIYGYTF. The chain joins TRBV4-1 to TRBJ1-2; tentative D call: TRBD1 (5 bases). CDR3 size: 15 residues. The germline V gene encodes CDR1 MGHRA and CDR2 YSYEKL. V gave up 0 bases and J gave up 4 bases, with 12 bases separating them.

This clonotype was seen many times. This sequence joins TRBV28 and TRBJ2-5; 8 bases align to TRBD2. Germline lookup yields CDR1 MDHEN and CDR2 SYDVKM. Losses at the gene ends were 1 base for V and 4 bases for J; bases not matched to a gene: 5. The length of the CDR3 is 15 residues. The CDR3 region is CASSLSSGRIETQYF. DNA of the CDR3: TGTGCCAGCAGTTTATCCAGCGGGAGAATAGAGACCCAGTACTTC.

The rearrangement uses TRBV28 and TRBJ1-2; the D gene is possibly TRBD1 (6 bases). CDR1 and CDR2 from the germline V gene are MDHEN and SYDVKM. The CDR3 has 14 residues. The V end lost 5 bases, the J end lost 4 bases, and 14 bases lay between the germline ends. DNA for the CDR3: TGTGCCAGCAGTGTAAATGACAGGCTCTATGGCTACACCTTC. It yields the protein CASSVNDRLYGYTF.

In this sample, this clonotype turned up many times. The chain is built from TRBV18 and TRBJ1-1, with D unclear. Germline V lookup: CDR1 KGHSH, CDR2 LQKENI. Trimming took off 3 bases at V and 4 bases at J, with 12 bases between the two ends. This CDR3 contains 14 residues. CDR3 sequence (DNA): TGTGCCAGCTCACCTCGCTTCACTAGCACTGAAGCTTTCTTT. Translating it yields CASSPRFTSTEAFF.